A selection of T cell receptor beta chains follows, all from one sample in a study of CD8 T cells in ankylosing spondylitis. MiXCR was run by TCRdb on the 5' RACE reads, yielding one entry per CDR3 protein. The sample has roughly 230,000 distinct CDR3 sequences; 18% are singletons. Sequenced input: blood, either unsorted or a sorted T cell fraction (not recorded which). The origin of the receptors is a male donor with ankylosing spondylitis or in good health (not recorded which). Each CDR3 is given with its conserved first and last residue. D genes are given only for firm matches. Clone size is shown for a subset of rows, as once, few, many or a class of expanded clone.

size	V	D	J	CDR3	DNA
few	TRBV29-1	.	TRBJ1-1	CSVPSSGPNTEAFF	TGCAGCGTTCCTTCCTCTGGCCCGAACACTGAAGCTTTCTTT
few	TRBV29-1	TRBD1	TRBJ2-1	CSVGGTGVTNEQFF	TGCAGCGTTGGAGGGACAGGGGTGACAAATGAGCAGTTCTTC
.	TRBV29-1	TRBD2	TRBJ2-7	CSAGLATPYEQYF	TGCAGCGCCGGACTAGCAACCCCCTACGAGCAGTACTTC
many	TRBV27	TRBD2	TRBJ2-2	CASSSGTSGTGELFF	TGTGCCAGCAGTTCCGGGACTAGCGGGACTGGGGAGCTGTTTTTT
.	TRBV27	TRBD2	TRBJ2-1	CASSSGLAPNEQFF	TGTGCCAGCAGCTCGGGACTAGCGCCCAATGAGCAGTTCTTC
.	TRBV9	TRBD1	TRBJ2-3	CASRGQGVGDTQYF	TGTGCCAGCAGGGGACAGGGCGTAGGAGATACGCAGTATTTT
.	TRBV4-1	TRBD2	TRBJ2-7	CASSQAASGAYEQYF	TGCGCCAGCAGCCAAGCGGCTAGCGGGGCCTACGAGCAGTACTTC
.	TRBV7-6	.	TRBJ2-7	CASSLGPSQAYEQYF	TGTGCCAGCAGCTTGGGTCCTAGTCAGGCCTACGAGCAGTACTTC
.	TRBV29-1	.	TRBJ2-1	CSVENLIERPSSYNEQFF	TGCAGCGTTGAAAATTTGATTGAGCGGCCCTCCTCCTACAATGAGCAGTTCTTC
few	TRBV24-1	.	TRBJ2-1	CATQQGDYPYNEQFF	TGTGCCACCCAACAGGGGGACTATCCCTACAATGAGCAGTTCTTC
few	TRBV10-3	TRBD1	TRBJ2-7	CAIKSGTGSYEQYF	TGTGCCATCAAATCCGGGACAGGATCCTACGAGCAGTACTTC
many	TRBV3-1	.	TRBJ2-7	CASSSGTTYEQYF	TGTGCCAGCAGCTCCGGGACGACGTACGAGCAGTACTTC
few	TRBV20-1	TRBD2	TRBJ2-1	CSALGRDPPYNEQFF	TGCAGTGCTCTGGGGAGGGACCCACCCTACAATGAGCAGTTCTTC
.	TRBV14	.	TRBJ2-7	CASSQERYEQYF	TGTGCCAGCAGCCAAGAGAGATACGAGCAGTACTTC
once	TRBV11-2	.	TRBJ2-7	CASSLDLTENYEQYF	TGTGCCAGCAGCTTAGACCTGACAGAGAACTACGAGCAGTACTTC
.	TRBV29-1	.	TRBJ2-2	CSAGEDGELFF	TGCAGCGCTGGGGAGGACGGGGAGCTGTTTTTT
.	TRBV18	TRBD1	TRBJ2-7	CASSPEGQGANEQYF	TGTGCCAGCTCACCGGAGGGACAGGGGGCCAACGAGCAGTACTTC
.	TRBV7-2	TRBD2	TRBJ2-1	CASSLAWLAGDPSYNEQFF	TGTGCCAGCAGCTTAGCATGGCTAGCGGGAGATCCTTCCTACAATGAGCAGTTCTTC
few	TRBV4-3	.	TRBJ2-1	CASSQDYQGGFPNNEQFF	TGCGCCAGCAGCCAAGATTACCAGGGAGGTTTTCCTAACAATGAGCAGTTCTTC
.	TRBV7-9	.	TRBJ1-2	CASSGDYGYTF	TGTGCCAGCTCGGGGGACTATGGCTACACCTTC
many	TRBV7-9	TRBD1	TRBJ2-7	CASSRPGQGIYEQYF	TGTGCCAGCAGCCGACCGGGACAGGGAATCTACGAGCAGTACTTC
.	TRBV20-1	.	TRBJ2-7	CSASDSPQYEQYF	TGCAGTGCCAGCGACTCGCCCCAATACGAGCAGTACTTC
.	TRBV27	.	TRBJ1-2	CASKHLLLDGYTF	TGTGCCAGCAAGCACCTCTTGCTGGATGGCTACACCTTC
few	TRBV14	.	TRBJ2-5	CASSQEVPWGAQETQYF	TGTGCCAGCAGCCAAGAAGTTCCCTGGGGGGCCCAAGAGACCCAGTACTTC
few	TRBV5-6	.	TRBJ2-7	CASSSISPSGQSYEQYF	TGTGCCAGCAGCTCGATCTCCCCGAGCGGCCAATCCTACGAGCAGTACTTC
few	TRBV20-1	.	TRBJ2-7	CSAFLNSYEQYF	TGCAGTGCTTTTTTAAATTCCTACGAGCAGTACTTC